This T cell receptor beta chain was documented in a study of Graves' ophthalmopathy and Graves' hyperthyroidism. As regards this clonotype: Antigen: not known. Mismatch with germline at one junction end may stem from a read error.

CDR3 size: 14 residues. In germline, CDR1 is WSHSY, CDR2 SAAADI. Study results and caveats: The model flagged ophthalmopathy progression at 65% to 71% sensitivity and roughly 72% specificity.

The diagnostic workup employed clinical symptoms, serum thyroxine, TRAb, thyroid ultrasound and orbital computed tomography. Amplification targeted the TCR beta CDR3 regions, with RNA transcripts as the source material. An initial RT-PCR round employing HTBI primers preceded a second-round multiplex PCR. Each CDR3 protein is one row after TCRdb ran MiXCR on the multiplex PCR reads. This table has almost 750,000 distinct CDR3 sequences, 35% to 50% appearing once. This rearrangement joins TRBV10-2 to TRBJ1-4; no reliable D call. The clonotype was recovered from an adult man with Graves' ophthalmopathy. The sequencing input was peripheral blood. CDR3 nucleotide sequence: TGTGCCAGCAGTTCGACCCTAGCGGGTGAAAAACTGTTTTTT. Its translation: CASSSTLAGEKLFF.